A single sample is the source of the 16 T cell receptor beta chains below, sequenced in a study of T cells in Graves' hyperthyroidism and ophthalmopathy (dated by TCRdb to the late 2010s). The method was multiplex PCR. These reads were obtained on an Illumina HiSeq 2000. TCR beta CDR3 regions were amplified from RNA transcripts. The first round of RT-PCR for the TCR CDR3 was performed with the HTBI primer set and the Qiagen OneStep RT-PCR kit. TCRdb reprocessed the public reads (quality trimming at Q25 with fastp, clone calling with MiXCR) and kept in-frame beta chains. Each CDR3 protein gets just one entry, which takes the most common genes and DNA from the rows behind it. This sample holds a few hundred thousand distinct CDR3 sequences; approximately 22% were observed only once. Approximately 49% of the sample belongs to the ten largest clones. The sequenced material came from blood. These receptors were collected from a woman aged 70-85 years with Graves' ophthalmopathy.

This clonotype was picked up a small number of times. The chain carries TRBV20-1 and TRBJ2-1; D may be TRBD2 (5 bases). The CDR3 length is 14 residues. Trimming removed 0 bases from V and 4 bases from J, with 10 bases in between. CDR1 and CDR2 from the germline V gene are DFQATT and SNEGSKA (reference sequence). The CDR3 bases are TGCAGTGCTAGAGAGGCTAGCTCTTACAATGAGCAGTTCTTC. This translates into CSAREASSYNEQFF.

In its sample, this clonotype was seen many times. The CDR3 sequence is CASSLTPTSAVWGQTQYF. The CDR3 nucleotides read TGTGCCAGCAGCTTAACTCCGACTAGCGCCGTTTGGGGGCAGACCCAGTACTTC. This sequence joins TRBV7-2 and TRBJ2-5, with 8 bases fitting TRBD2. Trimming removed 2 bases from V and 6 bases from J; junction bases left unmatched: 17. In germline, CDR1 is SGHTA, CDR2 FQGNSA. The length of the CDR3 is 18 residues.

The rearrangement uses TRBV24-1 and TRBJ1-4, with D maybe TRBD1 (6 bases). The germline V and J ends were trimmed by 7 bases and 0 bases, with 17 bases remaining between them. Germline lookup yields CDR1 KGHDR and CDR2 SFDVKD. This CDR3 contains 17 residues. CDR3 bases: TGTGCCACCAGGGGCCCGGACAGTTTTGCAACTAATGAAAAACTGTTTTTT. It codes for CATRGPDSFATNEKLFF.

This chain uses TRBV5-5 with TRBJ1-2, with 7 bases identical to TRBD1. The CDR3 runs 15 residues. J gave up 2 bases and V 0 bases, and 4 bases lay outside the gene matches. The germline gives CDR1 SGHKS, CDR2 YYEKEE (reference sequence). CDR3: CASSLDRGPNYGYTF. The CDR3 region has the DNA TGTGCCAGCAGCTTGGACAGGGGCCCAAACTATGGCTACACCTTC.

This clonotype appeared many times. V gene TRBV7-3 combines with J gene TRBJ2-2; 7 bases map to TRBD2. V dropped 2 bases and J dropped 1; count of bases not matched to a gene: 4. The CDR3 has 16 amino acids. Germline V CDR1 and CDR2: SGHTA, FQGTGA. Written as DNA, the CDR3 is TGTGCCAGCAGCTTAGGGGCTAGCGGGAACACCGGGGAGCTGTTTTTT. Translated, it gives CASSLGASGNTGELFF.

A few counts support this clonotype. CDR3 sequence reads: CSARPSGRGGYEQYF. The CDR3 DNA reads TGCAGTGCTAGACCCTCGGGCAGGGGGGGCTACGAGCAGTACTTC. The J gene is TRBJ2-7, the V gene TRBV20-1; D might be TRBD1 or TRBD2, each matching 7 bases. The CDR3 consists of 15 residues. The V end was cut by 2 bases, the J end by 3 bases, with 17 bases between. Germline CDR1 is DFQATT and CDR2 is SNEGSKA (reference sequence).

The J gene is TRBJ2-6, the V gene TRBV27, with D hard to call. V lost 2 bases, J lost 3 bases, and 11 bases lay in between. Germline V CDR1 and CDR2: MNHEY, SMNVEV (reference sequence). The CDR3 has 16 amino acids. This CDR3 is CASSLGRFLGANVLTF. The DNA for the CDR3 is TGTGCCAGCAGTTTAGGCCGATTCCTTGGGGCCAACGTCCTGACTTTC.

This clonotype was recorded at least ten times. The chain links TRBV7-3 to TRBJ2-1, with D maybe TRBD2 (5 bases). Germline values: CDR1 SGHTA, CDR2 FQGTGA. Trimming cost V 4 bases and J 6 bases, with 10 bases left between them. The length of the CDR3 is 13 residues. The CDR3 region has the DNA TGTGCCAGCAGCTCGAGGACTGGCAATGAGCAGTTCTTC. Translating it yields CASSSRTGNEQFF.

V is TRBV7-3 and J is TRBJ2-1; D possibly corresponds to TRBD2 (5 bases). CDR3 length: 14 residues. Per germline, CDR1 SGHTA and CDR2 FQGTGA. V was pared by 5 bases and J by 11 bases, with 19 bases between. The CDR3 sequence is CASSADLTREKQFF. The CDR3 region has the DNA TGTGCCAGCAGCGCGGACCTAACGAGGGAAAAGCAGTTCTTC.

The chain couples TRBV15 to TRBJ1-4; maybe TRBD1 (6 bases). This CDR3 comprises 16 residues. The germline V and J ends were trimmed by 2 bases and 8 bases, with 18 bases remaining between them. CDR1 and CDR2 (germline): LNHNV, YYDKDF (reference sequence). The CDR3 protein is CATSRYRVGAGEKLFF. The CDR3 DNA is TGTGCCACCAGCAGATACAGGGTAGGGGCAGGAGAAAAACTGTTTTTT.

V gene TRBV5-1 combines with J gene TRBJ2-2; D is uncertain. V lost 1 base to trimming and J lost 7 bases, with 5 bases between them. There are 12 residues in the CDR3. Germline V gives CDR1 SGHRS, CDR2 YFSETQ. The CDR3 here is CASSLIRGELFF. The CDR3 DNA reads TGCGCCAGCAGCTTGATACGCGGGGAGCTGTTTTTT.

There are a few counts of this clonotype. The chain couples TRBV3-1 to TRBJ2-2; tentatively, D is TRBD2 (6 bases). The CDR3 consists of 14 residues. From germline, CDR1 is LGHDT and CDR2 YNNKEL (reference sequence). The germline V and J ends were trimmed by 10 bases and 2 bases, with 14 bases remaining between them. CDR3 amino acids: CAISPSVNTGELFF. CDR3 DNA: TGTGCCATCTCGCCTAGCGTTAACACCGGGGAGCTGTTTTTT.

This clonotype was observed a few times. The rearrangement uses TRBV10-2 and TRBJ1-5; TRBD1 matches at 8 bases. Germline CDR1 reads WSHSY; CDR2 reads SAAADI. The CDR3 has 15 amino acids. Trimming at V came to 7 bases and at J to 2 bases, leaving 7 bases not matched to a gene. This chain's CDR3 is CASNPTGGGNQPQHF. CDR3 sequence (DNA): TGCGCCAGCAACCCAACAGGGGGTGGCAATCAGCCCCAGCATTTT.

This chain connects TRBV10-3 to TRBJ2-1, with 11 bases fitting TRBD2. The CDR3 length is 15 residues. With V trimmed by 0 bases and J by 6 bases, 1 base remained unmatched. CDR1 and CDR2 from the germline V gene are ENHRY and SYGVKD. The chain's CDR3 is CAISESLAGGNEQFF. CDR3 DNA: TGTGCCATCAGTGAGTCGCTAGCGGGAGGCAATGAGCAGTTCTTC.

The V gene is TRBV6-1, the J gene TRBJ1-2, with 9 bases identical to TRBD1. CDR1 and CDR2 (germline): MNHNS, SASEGT. The CDR3 consists of 12 residues. V dropped 9 bases and J dropped 7; count of bases not matched to a gene: 6. The CDR3, as DNA: TGTGCCAGTCAACAGGGGGCCGGTGGCTACACCTTC. Translated: CASQQGAGGYTF.

The chain has TRBV10-3 and TRBJ2-3; TRBD2 aligns across 9 bases. The CDR3 spans 13 residues. After removal of 8 bases from V and 5 bases from J, the junction contained 5 bases not matched to a gene. In germline, CDR1 is ENHRY, CDR2 SYGVKD. CDR3 in amino acids: CAIGTSQKDTQYF. The CDR3 nucleotides are TGTGCCATCGGGACTAGCCAGAAAGATACGCAGTATTTT.